This TCR beta chain is drawn from a study of blood T cells in healthy people across ages. Overall study context: About one barcoded beta molecule per two T cells was captured by template switching.

Whole-study results and caveats: Among long-lived donors, naive CD4+ cells were more numerous and diversity higher than in aged donors.

Germline V gene data show CDR1 as MNHEY and CDR2 as SVGAGI. The V end was cut by 6 bases, the J end by 4 bases, with 15 bases between. The CDR3 runs 14 residues. As regards this clonotype: Antigen unknown.

A second about 7 to 12 cycle PCR used barcoded and J-beta primers. MiXCR, run by TCRdb on the 5' RACE reads, gives a single entry per CDR3 protein. The table lists about 1.8 million distinct CDR3 sequences, 49% of them singletons, with approximately 2% in the top ten. The chain employs TRBV6-5 and TRBJ1-2; D possibly corresponds to TRBD1 (5 bases). Sequencing was performed on blood. The receptor's source is a middle-aged woman in good health. The CDR3 sequence: CASSGGMGFYGYTF. DNA for the CDR3: TGTGCCAGCAGCGGGGGTATGGGCTTCTATGGCTACACCTTC.